The entry that follows covers one T cell receptor beta chain sequence. Its antigen is not known. Here immunoSEQ multiplex PCR was the method, and the copy in TCRdb shows in-frame clones only, minus some. The sample holds around 160,000 clones, about 89% seen once. Germline V gene sequence: CDR1 MNHEY, CDR2 SVGAGI. The CDR3 runs to 14 residues. V was pared by 6 bases and J by 11 bases, with 17 bases between. This entry is derived from a study of T cell responses to AZD1222 COVID-19 vaccine. Findings and limits, study-wide: Donors were chiefly white British, with a greater number of females, and clonal diversity was perhaps underestimated. Seropositive status at baseline applied to only 6 or 7 AZD1222 recipients. Nearly half of spike-specific TCRs reportedly go after variant regions that carry no mutations.

The genes are TRBV6-5 and TRBJ1-6, with D perhaps TRBD1 (6 bases). Source: peripheral blood, taken on day 0 of AZD1222 vaccination. The TCR comes from an adult in good health. DNA of the CDR3: TGTGCCAGCAGCCTGGACAGCCGGCAAGCACCCCTCCACTTT. Residues: CASSLDSRQAPLHF.